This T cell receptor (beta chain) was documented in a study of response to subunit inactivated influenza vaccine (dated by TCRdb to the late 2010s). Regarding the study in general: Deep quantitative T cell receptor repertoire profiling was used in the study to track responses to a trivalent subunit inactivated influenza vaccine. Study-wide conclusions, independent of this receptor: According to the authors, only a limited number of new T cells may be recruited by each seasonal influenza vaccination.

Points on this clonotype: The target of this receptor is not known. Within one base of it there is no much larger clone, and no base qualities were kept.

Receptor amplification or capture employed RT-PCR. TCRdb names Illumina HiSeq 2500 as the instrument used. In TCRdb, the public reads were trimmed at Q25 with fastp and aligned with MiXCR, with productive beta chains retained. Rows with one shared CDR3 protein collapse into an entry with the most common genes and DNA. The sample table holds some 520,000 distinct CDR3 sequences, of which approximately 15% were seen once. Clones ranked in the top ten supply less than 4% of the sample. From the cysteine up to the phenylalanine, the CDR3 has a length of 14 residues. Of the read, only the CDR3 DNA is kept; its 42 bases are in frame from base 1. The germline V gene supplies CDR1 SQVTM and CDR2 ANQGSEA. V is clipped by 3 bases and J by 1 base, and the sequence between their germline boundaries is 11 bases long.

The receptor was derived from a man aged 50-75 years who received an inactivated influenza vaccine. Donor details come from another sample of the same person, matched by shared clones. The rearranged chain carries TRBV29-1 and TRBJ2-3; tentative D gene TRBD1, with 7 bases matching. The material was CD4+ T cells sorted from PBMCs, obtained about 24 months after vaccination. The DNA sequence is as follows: TGCAGCGTTGAGGGCAGGGGGGGCACAGATACGCAGTATTTT. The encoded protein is CSVEGRGGTDTQYF.